The T cell receptor beta chain under discussion was sequenced for a study of radiotherapy plus CTLA-4 blockade in lung cancer. Study in general: Objective response rate was over 15%; disease control rate, around 31%.

This clone was seen more than once but under ten times. Its antigen is unknown. Generated by immunoSEQ multiplex PCR, the TCRdb table keeps only in-frame clones and is missing some. This sample has 75,000 to 100,000 clones, with 80% to 90% found just once. The CDR3 sequence is 14 residues long. Study-wide results and caveats: Dynamics of early blood T cell clones, together with interferon-beta, were reportedly the best predictors of response. Clones derived from tumor TCRs expanded in blood after radiotherapy plus ipilimumab.

Here the sequenced sample was peripheral blood, taken from a patient treated with radiotherapy plus ipilimumab. This sequence originates from a human donor with non-small cell lung cancer that progressed on radiotherapy plus ipilimumab. The chain carries TRBV21-1 and TRBJ1-5. TRBV21-1 is shown as a pseudogene. The CDR3 DNA sequence: TGTGCCAGCAGCAACAGGGACGGCAATCAGCCCCAGCATTTT. It yields the protein CASSNRDGNQPQHF.